The source of this T cell receptor (beta chain) is a study of neoadjuvant anti-PD-1 for oral cavity cancer. General observations from the study: Each response group had just a few patients in TCR analyses.

TCRdb's copy holds only in-frame clones and misses some; the assay was immunoSEQ multiplex PCR. The repertoire has under 20,000 clones, more than 70% of them found once; the top ten carry more than 2.5%. Germline V gene lookup returns CDR1 SGHDT and CDR2 YYEEEE. V shed 8 bases and J 5 bases; nucleotides not matched to a gene: 10. The CDR3 is 14 residues long. Patients were newly diagnosed with stage II-IVA oral cavity squamous cell carcinoma without prior systemic or radiation treatment. Cohort: HPV-negative, locally advanced oral cavity squamous cell carcinoma patients. Comment on this clone: Antigen: not known.

This material consisted of PBMCs, taken before nivolumab (anti-PD-1) treatment. This receptor was taken from a person aged 40 to 85 with oral cavity squamous cell carcinoma. The chain links TRBV5-6 to TRBJ2-1, with 7 bases matching TRBD1. CDR3 bases: TGTGCCAGTTACCTGACAGGGCCGAACAATGAGCAGTTCTTC. Its protein is CASYLTGPNNEQFF.